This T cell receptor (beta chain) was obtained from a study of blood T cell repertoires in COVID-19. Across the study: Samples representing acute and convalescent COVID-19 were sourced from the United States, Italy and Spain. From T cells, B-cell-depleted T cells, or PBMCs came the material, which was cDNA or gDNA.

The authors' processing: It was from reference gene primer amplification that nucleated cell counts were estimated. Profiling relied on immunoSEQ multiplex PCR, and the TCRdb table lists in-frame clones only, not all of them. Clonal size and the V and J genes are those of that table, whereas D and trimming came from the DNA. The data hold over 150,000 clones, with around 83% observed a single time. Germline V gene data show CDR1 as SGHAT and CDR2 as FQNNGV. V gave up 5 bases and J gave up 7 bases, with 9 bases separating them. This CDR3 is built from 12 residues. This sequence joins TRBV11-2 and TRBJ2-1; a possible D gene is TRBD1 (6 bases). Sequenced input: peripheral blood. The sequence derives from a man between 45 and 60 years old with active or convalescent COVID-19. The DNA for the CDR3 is TGTGCCAGCAGCCAGGGGTTTAATGAGCAGTTCTTC. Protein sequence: CASSQGFNEQFF.